There are many counts of the clone carrying this TCR beta chain. As yet, its antigen is unknown. The sample originates from a study of response to subunit inactivated influenza vaccine. Trimming at V came to 4 bases and at J to 6 bases, leaving 6 bases not matched to a gene. There are 13 residues in the CDR3. Germline V gene data show CDR1 as SQVTM and CDR2 as ANQGSEA. TCRdb passed the RT-PCR reads through MiXCR, listing each CDR3 protein once. Among about 570,000 distinct CDR3 sequences listed, 10% to 15% were seen once. Overall study findings and caveats: T cells newly recruited by each seasonal influenza vaccination are few, the authors suggested.

The TCR originated in a man over 45 who received an inactivated influenza vaccine. The source material was PBMCs from blood, sampled on the day of vaccination. This chain links TRBV29-1 with TRBJ2-1, with 7 nucleotides matching TRBD2. In nucleotides, the CDR3 is TGCAGCGTTGCCCTGGGGGGGATCAATGAGCAGTTCTTC. Protein product: CSVALGGINEQFF.